These T cell receptor beta chains were read from a single sample in a study of OX40 agonist ivuxolimab in advanced cancers. Libraries were prepared by immunoSEQ multiplex PCR; TCRdb keeps only in-frame clonotypes and omits some of them. Of some 76,000 clones in the sample, about 90% were seen once. Sample: CD4+ or CD8+ T cells sorted from blood, taken in a trial of the OX40 agonist ivuxolimab. The receptors originated from an adult with an advanced solid tumor such as melanoma, head and neck, liver or kidney cancer. CDR3s include the opening cysteine and the closing phenylalanine or tryptophan. Each record gives: clone size, CDR3 length, J gene, V gene, D gene, CDR3 DNA, CDR3 protein. D genes are given only for firm matches. The size of a clone is reported for some rows only, either as once, few or many, or as a class for expanded clones.

.	15	TRBJ1-6	TRBV27	.	TGTGCCAGCAGTTTAATATACAACCTGAATTCACCCCTCCACTTT	CASSLIYNLNSPLHF
.	13	TRBJ2-3	TRBV6-1	.	TGTGCCAGCAGTGAAGGGAGAGCAGATACGCAGTATTTT	CASSEGRADTQYF
.	16	TRBJ1-2	TRBV5-1	.	TGCGCCAGCAGCTTGGACTCGGCAGGGGCAAGCTATGGCTACACCTTC	CASSLDSAGASYGYTF
once	16	TRBJ1-2	TRBV5-6	.	TGTGCCAGCAGCTTTCCTAGTGAGCCAGCTAACTATGGCTACACCTTC	CASSFPSEPANYGYTF
.	14	TRBJ2-5	TRBV7-6	TRBD1	TGTGCCAGCAGCGAGGACAGGGGGCAAGAGACCCAGTACTTC	CASSEDRGQETQYF
.	12	TRBJ2-1	TRBV27	.	TGTGCCAGCAGTCTGGGCTACAATGAGCAGTTCTTC	CASSLGYNEQFF
.	14	TRBJ1-2	TRBV6-6	TRBD1	TGTGCCAGCAGTTACTCAGGGACAGATTATGGCTACACCTTC	CASSYSGTDYGYTF
.	14	TRBJ2-1	TRBV5-4	.	TGTGCCAGCAGCTTCCCACCCCTCCTAAACGAGCAGTTCTTC	CASSFPPLLNEQFF
.	17	TRBJ2-6	TRBV7-9	.	TGTGCCAGCAGCACACTAGCAGGGATCGGGAGGGCCAACGTCCTGACTTTC	CASSTLAGIGRANVLTF
once	16	TRBJ2-2	TRBV4-3	.	TGCGCCAGCAGCCAAGAACGACGGGAAGACACCGGGGAGCTGTTTTTT	CASSQERREDTGELFF
once	16	TRBJ1-2	TRBV27	.	TGTGCCAGCAGTCCTTCCTTACAGGAAGCTAACTATGGCTACACCTTC	CASSPSLQEANYGYTF
.	15	TRBJ1-2	TRBV10-3	.	TGTGCCATCAGTGAACCAGCTAAGGACGGAGGAGGCTACACCTTC	CAISEPAKDGGGYTF
.	15	TRBJ2-1	TRBV7-2	.	TGTGCCAGCAGCTTAGAGGGGGGGCCTGGAAATGAGCAGTTCTTC	CASSLEGGPGNEQFF
.	18	TRBJ2-2	TRBV7-6	TRBD1	TGTGCCAGCAGCTTCGGAGCTTCGACAGGGGCCTACACCGGGGAGCTGTTTTTT	CASSFGASTGAYTGELFF
.	10	TRBJ2-7	TRBV29-1	.	TGCAGCGCTGGGAGTGACGAGCAGTACTTC	CSAGSDEQYF
.	16	TRBJ1-4	TRBV15	TRBD1	TGTGCCACCAACCCGACAGGGGAAGGTGCTAATGAAAAACTGTTTTTT	CATNPTGEGANEKLFF
.	16	TRBJ1-1	TRBV10-3	.	TGTGCCATCAGGAGCCCCGAGCGGGGAATGGACACTGAAGCTTTCTTT	CAIRSPERGMDTEAFF
.	11	TRBJ2-7	TRBV10-2	.	TGCGCCAGCAGTTTAGACTACGAGCAGTACTTC	CASSLDYEQYF
.	13	TRBJ2-5	TRBV4-2	TRBD2	TGTGCCAGCAGCCCGGGAGGGGGGGAGACCCAGTACTTC	CASSPGGGETQYF
.	18	TRBJ2-1	TRBV13	TRBD2	TGTGCCAGCAGCATTCTAGCGGGGGAGCAAAGCTCCTACAATGAGCAGTTCTTC	CASSILAGEQSSYNEQFF
.	16	TRBJ1-2	TRBV21-1	.	TGTGCCAGCAGCAACCTCCACAGGGCAACTAACTATGGCTACACCTTC	CASSNLHRATNYGYTF
.	17	TRBJ2-2	TRBV4-1	TRBD1	TGCGCCAGCAGCCAAGGAACGGGACAGGGGAGTGTCGGGGAGCTGTTTTTT	CASSQGTGQGSVGELFF
.	11	TRBJ1-1	TRBV5-1	.	TGCGCCAGCAGCTTGACAGGTGAAGCTTTCTTT	CASSLTGEAFF
.	15	TRBJ2-1	TRBV6-4	TRBD2	TGTGCCAGCAGTGACTCTAGCGGGGGGCCCCAGGAGCAGTTCTTC	CASSDSSGGPQEQFF
.	14	TRBJ2-1	TRBV7-3	.	TGTGCCAGCAGCTTAGGTTTAGGGGACAATGAGCAGTTCTTC	CASSLGLGDNEQFF
.	17	TRBJ2-1	TRBV9	.	TGTGCCAGCAGCGTTCTGCATGAGACTGGAGCCCACCATGAGCAGTTCTTC	CASSVLHETGAHHEQFF
.	15	TRBJ1-2	TRBV27	.	TGTGCCAGCAGTTTCAAGGGCCAGGACCTACGGGGCTACACCTTC	CASSFKGQDLRGYTF
.	16	TRBJ2-7	TRBV13	.	TGTGCCAGCAGCTGGGGGGAGACAGGGATCCTCTACGAGCAGTACTTC	CASSWGETGILYEQYF
.	16	TRBJ1-1	TRBV13	.	TGTGCCAGCAGCTTAGGCTTAGGGCCAGCCAACACTGAAGCTTTCTTT	CASSLGLGPANTEAFF
.	15	TRBJ1-1	TRBV6-6	.	TGTGCCAGCAGTCTTCCGTCGGGGGGGAACACTGAAGCTTTCTTT	CASSLPSGGNTEAFF
once	17	TRBJ2-3	TRBV9	TRBD2	TGTGCCAGCAGCGTCGGGACTAGCGGGGGAATGACAGATACGCAGTATTTT	CASSVGTSGGMTDTQYF
.	14	TRBJ2-3	TRBV10-1	.	TGCGCCAGCAGTGAGAGAATAGGCACAGATACGCAGTATTTT	CASSERIGTDTQYF
.	16	TRBJ2-1	TRBV7-7	.	TGTGCCAGCAGCCCGACACGACGGGAATCCTACAATGAGCAGTTCTTC	CASSPTRRESYNEQFF
.	12	TRBJ2-1	TRBV10-1	.	TGCGCCATGCAGCCCGGGATCAATGAGCAGTTCTTC	CAMQPGINEQFF
.	13	TRBJ2-5	TRBV11-2	.	TGTGCCAGCAGCCTAGAGTACCAAGAGACCCAGTACTTC	CASSLEYQETQYF
.	14	TRBJ1-3	TRBV2	.	TGTGCCAGCAGGGCAGGAGGGTCTGGAAACACCATATATTTT	CASRAGGSGNTIYF
.	17	TRBJ1-4	TRBV7-6	.	TGTGCCAGCAGCTTAGGTTGGAGCCCTGCAACTAATGAAAAACTGTTTTTT	CASSLGWSPATNEKLFF
.	13	TRBJ2-5	TRBV6-5	TRBD1	TGTGCCAGCAGCCCGGGACAGCAAGAGACCCAGTACTTC	CASSPGQQETQYF
.	14	TRBJ1-5	TRBV5-6	.	TGTGCCAGCAGCTTAGGAGTTTTGGCTCAGCCCCAGCATTTT	CASSLGVLAQPQHF
.	16	TRBJ2-1	TRBV6-5	TRBD2	TGTGCCAGCAGTTACTCGGGACTAGCGGGGGTCAATGAGCAGTTCTTC	CASSYSGLAGVNEQFF
.	14	TRBJ2-7	TRBV29-1	TRBD1	TGCAGCGTTGAATCGACAGGGAAGGGCTACGAGCAGTACTTC	CSVESTGKGYEQYF
.	17	TRBJ2-2	TRBV9	TRBD2	TGTGCCAGCAGCGTAGCTACGGCTAGCGGATACACCGGGGAGCTGTTTTTT	CASSVATASGYTGELFF
.	14	TRBJ1-2	TRBV6-1	.	TGTGCCAGCAGTGAAGTTGGAGGGGTCTATGGCTACACCTTC	CASSEVGGVYGYTF
.	14	TRBJ2-7	TRBV5-4	.	TGTGCCAGCAGCTTTGGGCAGGACAGCTACGAGCAGTACTTC	CASSFGQDSYEQYF
.	18	TRBJ2-7	TRBV29-1	TRBD1	TGCAGCGTTGAAACCGGGACAGGGGGCACTTTTAGCTCCTACGAGCAGTACTTC	CSVETGTGGTFSSYEQYF
.	15	TRBJ2-7	TRBV13	.	TGTGCCAGCAGCCCCGGGACATTGGGATCCTACGAGCAGTACTTC	CASSPGTLGSYEQYF
.	15	TRBJ2-3	TRBV13	TRBD2	TGTGCCAGCAGCCCTAGCGGGGGGGCCCCGGATACGCAGTATTTT	CASSPSGGAPDTQYF
.	15	TRBJ1-2	TRBV7-8	.	TGTGCCAGCAGCTTAGGGGACGGCTGGAACTATGGCTACACCTTC	CASSLGDGWNYGYTF
.	20	TRBJ2-5	TRBV4-1	TRBD2	TGCGCCAGCAGCCAACTCTTACCCCAGGGACTACCAACGAACCAAGAGACCCAGTACTTC	CASSQLLPQGLPTNQETQYF
.	15	TRBJ1-6	TRBV7-9	TRBD1	TGTGCCAGCAGCCTCACCGGGACAGTCAATTCACCCCTCCACTTT	CASSLTGTVNSPLHF
.	14	TRBJ2-5	TRBV25-1	.	TGTGCCAGCAGTGAACGGGGGCATCAAGAGACCCAGTACTTC	CASSERGHQETQYF
.	14	TRBJ2-5	TRBV5-1	TRBD1	TGCGCCAGCAGCGGAGGACAGGGGGGAGAGACCCAGTACTTC	CASSGGQGGETQYF
once	15	TRBJ2-7	TRBV5-5	.	TGTGCCAGCAGCTCCGTCGGGGGTACCTCCTACGAGCAGTACTTC	CASSSVGGTSYEQYF
.	14	TRBJ2-1	TRBV4-1	TRBD1	TGCGCCAGCAGCCAAAGACAGGGGTACAATGAGCAGTTCTTC	CASSQRQGYNEQFF
.	14	TRBJ1-1	TRBV7-9	.	TGTGCCAGCAGCTTAGCGACGGATGCGAGGGAAGCTTTCTTT	CASSLATDAREAFF
.	16	TRBJ1-2	TRBV6-5	TRBD1	TGTGCCAGCAGTTACTTTCGGACAGGGGCCGAATATGGCTACACCTTC	CASSYFRTGAEYGYTF
once	12	TRBJ2-5	TRBV13	.	TGTGCCAGCAGCTTAGGGGCTGGTACCCAGTACTTC	CASSLGAGTQYF
.	19	TRBJ1-3	TRBV4-1	.	TGCGCCAGCAGCCAAGATCCCCCGGAGGGGGGCGCGTGGGGAAACACCATATATTTT	CASSQDPPEGGAWGNTIYF